These 16 T cell receptor beta chains came from one sample sequenced in a study of T cell changes during pregnancy in multiple sclerosis. TCRdb keeps only in-frame clones here, not all; method: immunoSEQ multiplex PCR. The table shows approximately 23,000 clones, with roughly nine tenths occurring only once. Sample: CD4+ T cells from peripheral blood mononuclear cells, taken after pregnancy. The receptors derive from a female donor in good health, enrolled as a control in a pregnancy study.

The chain couples TRBV25-1 to TRBJ1-2; D perhaps matches TRBD1 (5 bases). This CDR3 is 15 amino acids long. CDR1 is MGHDK and CDR2 is SYGVNS in the germline V gene. V lost 3 bases to trimming and J lost 4 bases, with 15 bases between them. CDR3 in DNA: TGTGCCAGCAGTGATCAGGAGGGGTTTCGCTATGGCTACACCTTC. As protein: CASSDQEGFRYGYTF.

This chain uses TRBV4-1 with TRBJ2-1, with 8 nucleotides matching TRBD2. CDR3 length: 16 residues. Germline lookup yields CDR1 MGHRA and CDR2 YSYEKL. V gave up 0 bases and J gave up 6 bases; unmatched junction bases: 7. Written as DNA, the CDR3 is TGCGCCAGCAGCCAAGAAGGGGTAGCGGGGATCAATGAGCAGTTCTTC. This sequence encodes CASSQEGVAGINEQFF.

In its sample, this clone was seen a few times. This rearrangement joins TRBV7-8 to TRBJ2-7; 9 positions match TRBD2. The CDR3 contains 15 residues. Germline V gene data show CDR1 as SGHVS and CDR2 as FQNEAQ. V dropped 5 bases and J dropped 4; count of bases not matched to a gene: 9. The CDR3 DNA is TGTGCCAGCAGCCGCCAAAGCGGGGGGACTTACGAGCAGTACTTC. Its translation: CASSRQSGGTYEQYF.

The chain is built from TRBV6-6 and TRBJ1-5, with D unresolved. Germline V gives CDR1 MNHNY, CDR2 SVGAGI (reference sequence). This CDR3 is built from 16 residues. V lost 0 bases and J 3 bases, leaving 12 bases between the germline ends. The CDR3 DNA sequence: TGTGCCAGCAGTTACTCGGTCAGCGGTTTCAATCAGCCCCAGCATTTT. This sequence encodes CASSYSVSGFNQPQHF.

The chain employs TRBV5-1 and TRBJ2-1; D gene unclear. This CDR3 has 12 amino acids. The germline V and J ends were trimmed by 0 bases and 4 bases, with 2 bases remaining between them. In germline, CDR1 is SGHRS, CDR2 YFSETQ. The CDR3 nucleotides are TGCGCCAGCAGCTTGGCGTACAATGAGCAGTTCTTC. This gives the protein CASSLAYNEQFF.

This chain joins TRBV5-6 and TRBJ2-3; no clear D gene. The V gene's germline CDR1 is SGHDT and CDR2 YYEEEE. The V and J ends lost 3 bases and 2 bases respectively, with 7 bases between them. This CDR3 is 13 amino acids long. In DNA form, the CDR3 reads TGTGCCAGCAGCTCACGGGTCACAGATACGCAGTATTTT. Protein: CASSSRVTDTQYF.

The chain carries TRBV2 and TRBJ2-5; perhaps TRBD2 as D (6 bases). Trimming took 5 bases from V and 4 from J, leaving 17 bases between them. This CDR3 spans 15 amino acids. Looked up from germline, CDR1 is SNHLY and CDR2 is FYNNEI. CDR3 sequence: CASSKQGTGGETQYF. CDR3 in DNA: TGTGCCAGCAGTAAGCAGGGTACCGGGGGAGAGACCCAGTACTTC.

This clone was seen only once. This sequence joins TRBV19 and TRBJ2-1; no definite D call. This CDR3 is 14 amino acids long. Per the germline V gene, CDR1 is LNHDA and CDR2 is SQIVND (reference sequence). V gave up 3 bases and J gave up 0 bases, with 6 bases separating them. The CDR3 is CASSIVSSYNEQFF. In nucleotides, the CDR3 is TGTGCCAGTAGTATTGTGAGCTCCTACAATGAGCAGTTCTTC.

The chain combines TRBV19 with TRBJ2-7, with D perhaps matching TRBD2 (6 bases). Germline V lookup: CDR1 LNHDA, CDR2 SQIVND (reference sequence). The CDR3 sequence is 12 residues long. V was shortened by 3 bases and J by 3 bases, with 6 bases between the two germline ends. The CDR3 loop reads CASSMGGYEQYF. CDR3 bases: TGTGCCAGTAGTATGGGGGGCTACGAGCAGTACTTC.

The chain combines TRBV5-6 with TRBJ2-7; TRBD1 matches 11 bases. The CDR3 totals 13 residues. Germline lookup yields CDR1 SGHDT and CDR2 YYEEEE. V shed 4 bases, J shed 6 bases, and the junction held 3 bases outside the gene matches. In nucleotides, the CDR3 is TGTGCCAGCAGCCCGGACAGGGGGCGCGAGCAGTACTTC. It is translated as CASSPDRGREQYF.

This clone was counted a few times. The CDR3, as DNA: TGTGCCAGCACCCTCCCGGTATCAGATACGCAGTATTTT. Translating it yields CASTLPVSDTQYF. The chain joins TRBV6-6 to TRBJ2-3; D remains ambiguous. CDR1 and CDR2 from the germline V gene are MNHNY and SVGAGI (reference sequence). The CDR3 spans 13 residues. V shed 7 bases and J shed 4 bases, with 12 bases lying between them.

V gene TRBV7-2 combines with J gene TRBJ2-3, with 7 positions matching TRBD1. The ends lost 1 base at V and 4 bases at J; junction bases unmatched: 2. The germline V gene encodes CDR1 SGHTA and CDR2 FQGNSA. The length of the CDR3 is 14 residues. CDR3 loop: CASSLGQGADTQYF. In DNA, the CDR3 is TGTGCCAGCAGCTTAGGGCAGGGGGCAGATACGCAGTATTTT.

The rearrangement links TRBV5-6 to TRBJ1-2, with D perhaps matching TRBD1 (5 bases). Trimming shortened V by 2 bases and J by 8 bases, and 10 bases separated the two germline ends. The CDR3 is 12 amino acids. In germline, CDR1 is SGHDT, CDR2 YYEEEE. CDR3 DNA sequence: TGTGCCAGCAGCTTCCGGGGGATGGGCTACACCTTC. This codes for CASSFRGMGYTF.

This chain joins TRBV5-4 and TRBJ2-7, with 7 bases fitting TRBD1. V gave up 0 bases and J gave up 6 bases; unmatched junction bases: 12. Germline V CDR1 and CDR2: SGHNT, YYREEE (reference sequence). This CDR3 contains 16 residues. The CDR3 protein is CASSLGGQSTMGEQYF. DNA for the CDR3: TGTGCCAGCAGCTTGGGGGGACAGTCGACTATGGGCGAGCAGTACTTC.

The V gene is TRBV7-8, the J gene TRBJ2-1, with 12 bases lining up with TRBD2. The CDR3 sequence is 19 residues long. Germline CDR1 is SGHVS and CDR2 is FQNEAQ. Trimming took 5 bases from V and 4 from J; bases not matched to a gene: 15. As DNA, the CDR3 is TGTGCCAGCAGCAAATCGGGACTAGCGGGCCCGCGGAATTACAATGAGCAGTTCTTC. Translation gives CASSKSGLAGPRNYNEQFF.

A remark on this clone: The sample carries other DNA sequences with the same CDR3. The chain is built from TRBV7-2 and TRBJ2-3, with 9 bases lining up with TRBD2. V lost 2 bases to trimming and J lost 5 bases; unmatched junction nucleotides: 5. CDR1 SGHTA and CDR2 FQGNSA come from the germline V gene. The CDR3 consists of 15 residues. The CDR3 spells CASSLIAGAGDTQYF. CDR3 in DNA: TGTGCCAGCAGCTTAATAGCGGGAGCGGGAGATACGCAGTATTTT.